What follows are 32 T cell receptor beta chains derived from one specimen sequenced in a study of response to subunit inactivated influenza vaccine (dated 2018 in TCRdb). The library was built by means of RT-PCR. Reads for this sample came from an Illumina HiSeq 2500. In-frame beta chains were kept once TCRdb had trimmed the public reads at Q25 with fastp and called clones with MiXCR. Rows are combined by CDR3 protein, so each entry shows the most common genes and DNA. The sample includes about 520,000 distinct CDR3 sequences, with 25% observed a single time. Around 2% of the sample comes from the top ten. The specimen comprised CD4+ T cells sorted from PBMCs, sampled 5 days after vaccination. These receptors came from a man aged 50 to 60 who received an inactivated influenza vaccine. Donor details come from another sample of the same person, matched by shared clones.

This clonotype showed up just a few times. The CDR3 spells CASSPSLGSQYF. The CDR3 DNA reads as TGTGCCAGCTCACCTTCCTTGGGGAGCCAGTACTTC. The rearrangement joins TRBV18 to TRBJ2-5; possible D gene TRBD2, 5 bases. Germline V CDR1 and CDR2: KGHSH, LQKENI. Trimming left V 3 bases short and J 10 bases short, with 12 bases between. The CDR3 totals 12 residues.

The genes are TRBV7-9 and TRBJ1-4; tentative D call: TRBD1 (6 bases). The CDR3 consists of 14 residues. Trimming removed 3 bases at V and 8 bases at J, with 13 bases between. Germline V gene sequence: CDR1 SEHNR, CDR2 FQNEAQ (reference sequence). CDR3 amino acids: CASSLRQVGEKLFF. The CDR3 nucleotides are TGTGCCAGCAGCTTGCGACAGGTCGGCGAAAAACTGTTTTTT.

This clonotype was detected only a few times. This chain links TRBV4-2 with TRBJ2-3; 10 bases fit TRBD2. CDR1 and CDR2 (germline): LGHNA, YNFKEQ. The length of the CDR3 is 18 residues. V gave up 1 base and J gave up 2 bases; unmatched junction bases: 9. The CDR3 sequence: CASSQVSVAGGFTDTQYF. CDR3 bases: TGTGCCAGCAGCCAAGTTTCGGTAGCGGGAGGATTCACAGATACGCAGTATTTT.

This clonotype showed up just a few times. The J gene is TRBJ2-3, the V gene TRBV11-2; D gene unclear. Germline CDR1 SGHAT, CDR2 FQNNGV. There are 17 residues in the CDR3. Trimming removed 2 bases from V and 3 bases from J, with 18 bases in between. CDR3 sequence: CASSLMFRTRRTDTQYF. The CDR3 nucleotides are TGTGCCAGCAGCTTAATGTTCCGGACGAGAAGGACAGATACGCAGTATTTT.

V is TRBV4-2 and J is TRBJ1-2; 7 bases are a match to TRBD1. V shed 3 bases, J shed 13 bases, and the junction held 23 bases outside the gene matches. This CDR3 spans 17 amino acids. Germline V gene data show CDR1 as LGHNA and CDR2 as YNFKEQ. DNA for the CDR3: TGTGCCAGCAGCCAGCCGCAAACAGGGACAGCCCTATGGCTGGGCACCTTC. It encodes CASSQPQTGTALWLGTF.

This clonotype showed up just a few times. The V gene is TRBV2, the J gene TRBJ1-1; D remains ambiguous. This CDR3 is built from 14 residues. The germline V gene has CDR1 SNHLY and CDR2 FYNNEI. V shed 0 bases and J shed 5 bases, with 10 bases lying between them. This CDR3 is CASSEALFRTEAFF. The CDR3 DNA is TGTGCCAGCAGTGAAGCCCTTTTTAGGACTGAAGCTTTCTTT.

The chain combines TRBV30 with TRBJ2-4; 8 bases fit TRBD1. The CDR3 runs 17 residues. Germline values: CDR1 GTSNPN, CDR2 SVGIG (reference sequence). The V and J ends lost 1 base and 3 bases, in that order; junction bases with no gene match: 11. The CDR3: CAWSARTGPLVKNIQYF. For the CDR3, the DNA is TGTGCCTGGAGTGCACGGACAGGGCCCTTGGTCAAAAACATTCAGTACTTC.

This chain links TRBV6-1 with TRBJ1-1, with 7 bases lining up with TRBD1. Looked up from germline, CDR1 is MNHNS and CDR2 is SASEGT. The junction had 6 bases not matched to a gene; V was cut back by 7 bases and J by 4 bases. The length of the CDR3 is 13 residues. The CDR3 coding sequence is TGTGCCAGCAATAGACAGGGAAGCACTGAAGCTTTCTTT. It yields the protein CASNRQGSTEAFF.

About this clonotype itself: The junction departs from the called germline gene at one end, perhaps through a read error. The V gene is TRBV4-1, the J gene TRBJ1-1; TRBD1 agrees at 8 bases. The CDR3 consists of 16 residues. Germline V lookup: CDR1 MGHRA, CDR2 YSYEKL. The CDR3 loop reads CATSYAGGLMNTEAFF. The CDR3 DNA follows: TGCGCCACCAGCTACGCAGGGGGCCTTATGAACACTGAAGCTTTCTTT.

This sequence joins TRBV4-3 and TRBJ2-2, with 8 bases lining up with TRBD1. Germline V lookup: CDR1 LGHNA, CDR2 YSLEER. After removal of 2 bases from V and 5 bases from J, the junction contained 16 bases not matched to a gene. CDR3 size: 19 residues. The CDR3 reads CASSQYGQGLRGLTGELFF. DNA of the CDR3: TGCGCCAGCAGCCAATACGGACAGGGCCTTCGAGGGTTGACCGGGGAGCTGTTTTTT.

The CDR3 nucleotides read TGTGCCAGCAGCTCCACTTTAGCGGGAGGATTCAATGAGCAGTTCTTC. This gives the protein CASSSTLAGGFNEQFF. The genes are TRBV7-2 and TRBJ2-1; TRBD2 matches at 10 bases. This CDR3 spans 16 amino acids. CDR1 is SGHTA and CDR2 is FQGNSA in the germline V gene. J was trimmed by 6 bases and V by 4 bases; bases with no gene match: 9.

This sequence joins TRBV20-1 and TRBJ2-7; D possibly corresponds to TRBD1 (5 bases). Germline CDR1 DFQATT, CDR2 SNEGSKA (reference sequence). CDR3 length: 13 amino acids. The germline V and J ends were trimmed by 2 bases and 3 bases, with 11 bases remaining between them. The CDR3 DNA follows: TGCAGTGCTAGACGGGCAGGGAACTACGAGCAGTACTTC. Translation: CSARRAGNYEQYF.

The genes are TRBV7-9 and TRBJ2-1; 8 bases align to TRBD2. With V trimmed by 5 bases and J by 6 bases, 9 bases remained unmatched. The V gene's germline CDR1 is SEHNR and CDR2 FQNEAQ (reference sequence). The CDR3 contains 15 residues. DNA for the CDR3: TGTGCCAGCAGCCCAGGACTAGCTTGGTCCAATGAGCAGTTCTTC. Translated: CASSPGLAWSNEQFF.

The chain carries TRBV2 and TRBJ1-5, with TRBD1 matching 11 bases. The trim removed 6 bases at V and 3 bases at J, leaving 4 bases unmatched. The germline V gene has CDR1 SNHLY and CDR2 FYNNEI. CDR3 size: 15 residues. CDR3: CASRGTGGTNQPQHF. In DNA form, the CDR3 reads TGTGCCAGCAGAGGGACAGGGGGTACCAATCAGCCCCAGCATTTT.

This chain joins TRBV10-2 and TRBJ2-2, with no clear D. Per the germline V gene, CDR1 is WSHSY and CDR2 is SAAADI. V lost 1 base, J lost 1 base, and 4 bases lay in between. The CDR3 is made up of 14 amino acids. For the CDR3, the DNA is TGCGCCAGCAGTGAGTTCGGGAACACCGGGGAGCTGTTTTTT. Protein sequence: CASSEFGNTGELFF.

The chain combines TRBV19 with TRBJ2-1, with a tentative D call TRBD2 (6 bases). Germline CDR1 is LNHDA and CDR2 is SQIVND (reference sequence). Trimming shortened V by 3 bases and J by 9 bases, and 18 bases separated the two germline ends. This CDR3 region has 15 residues. The CDR3, as DNA: TGTGCCAGTAGTATTGAGCTAGCAGGGAGGCTTGAGCAGTTCTTC. Its protein product is CASSIELAGRLEQFF.

CDR3 protein: CASSLSGGGMNTEAFF. The CDR3 bases are TGTGCCAGCAGCTTATCAGGGGGCGGAATGAACACTGAAGCTTTCTTT. The chain has TRBV7-3 and TRBJ1-1, with TRBD1 matching over 8 bases. V was pared by 2 bases and J by 0 bases, with 5 bases of the junction left unmatched. The CDR3 is 16 residues long. Germline lookup yields CDR1 SGHTA and CDR2 FQGTGA. Full variable domain (remainder filled in from reference TRBV7-3 and TRBJ1-1): GAGVSQTPSNKVTEKGKYVELRCDPISGHTALYWYRQSLGQGPEFLIYFQGTGAADDSGLPNDRFFAVRPEGSVSTLKIQRTERGDSAVYLCASSLSGGGMNTEAFFGQGTRLTVV.

The genes are TRBV24-1 and TRBJ2-1; possibly TRBD1 for D (6 bases). Germline V gene data show CDR1 as KGHDR and CDR2 as SFDVKD. Trimming shortened V by 6 bases and J by 0 bases, and 11 bases separated the two germline ends. There are 15 residues in the CDR3. CDR3 DNA: TGTGCCACCAGTAGGCAGGGGAGCTCCTACAATGAGCAGTTCTTC. This encodes CATSRQGSSYNEQFF.

The chain combines TRBV7-9 with TRBJ1-6, with D unresolved. Germline assignment: CDR1 SEHNR and CDR2 FQNEAQ (reference sequence). The CDR3 has 15 residues. The V end lost 1 base, the J end lost 5 bases, and 9 bases lay between the germline ends. CDR3 protein: CASSLGGVDNSPLHF. CDR3 nucleotide sequence: TGTGCCAGCAGCTTAGGGGGTGTTGATAATTCACCCCTCCACTTT.

The chain couples TRBV28 to TRBJ1-1, with TRBD1 as a possible D gene (5 bases). Germline values: CDR1 MDHEN, CDR2 SYDVKM. The ends were cut back, 7 bases at V and 2 bases at J, with 11 bases in the middle. CDR3 length: 13 amino acids. CDR3 protein: CASTPTANTEAFF. The CDR3, as DNA: TGTGCCAGCACCCCGACAGCAAACACTGAAGCTTTCTTT.

This clonotype was recorded a few times. This rearrangement joins TRBV20-1 to TRBJ2-2, with D possibly TRBD2 on 7 matching bases. This CDR3 is built from 18 residues. Germline CDR1 is DFQATT and CDR2 is SNEGSKA (reference sequence). V shed 1 base and J shed 0 bases, with 18 bases lying between them. For the CDR3, the DNA is TGCAGTGCTAGAGTCATAGGGGGGGACCGCTCGAACACCGGGGAGCTGTTTTTT. This encodes CSARVIGGDRSNTGELFF.

CDR3 amino acids: CASSGSAPSERSYNEQFF. The CDR3 DNA sequence: TGTGCCAGCAGTGGATCAGCCCCTAGCGAACGCTCCTACAATGAGCAGTTCTTC. The chain has TRBV25-1 and TRBJ2-1; D perhaps matches TRBD2 (6 bases). CDR3 length equals 18 residues. Germline loops: CDR1 MGHDK, CDR2 SYGVNS. With 4 bases removed from V and 0 bases from J, the gap between germline ends came to 19 bases.

This clonotype showed up just a few times. The chain links TRBV6-5 to TRBJ2-1; TRBD2 aligns across 11 bases. Germline CDR1 and CDR2: MNHEY and SVGAGI. The CDR3 is 17 amino acids. With 2 bases clipped from V and 8 bases from J, the junction kept 11 bases outside the gene matches. The CDR3 loop is CASSYPNSGRAKHEQFF. In nucleotides, the CDR3 is TGTGCCAGCAGTTACCCCAATAGCGGGAGGGCCAAGCATGAGCAGTTCTTC.

This sequence joins TRBV6-2 or TRBV6-3 and TRBJ2-5; no clear D. Looked up from germline, CDR1 is MNHEY and CDR2 is SVGEGT. The germline V and J ends were trimmed by 2 bases and 0 bases, with 7 bases remaining between them. CDR3 length equals 14 residues. CDR3 nucleotides: TGTGCCAGCAGTTACACAAGCGACCAAGAGACCCAGTACTTC. Residues: CASSYTSDQETQYF.

The chain links TRBV20-1 to TRBJ2-5; D tentatively fits TRBD1 or TRBD2 (5 bases each). Trimming shortened V by 0 bases and J by 9 bases, and 17 bases separated the two germline ends. Germline V gene lookup returns CDR1 DFQATT and CDR2 SNEGSKA (reference sequence). The CDR3 is 14 residues long. The CDR3 DNA reads as TGCAGTGCTAGAGATGAGAGGGCCTGGGGGTCCCAGTACTTC. Encoded protein: CSARDERAWGSQYF.

This clonotype was detected a few times. The CDR3 DNA is TGTGCCAGCAGTTTTTTAGGGGGCAAAGAGACCCAGTACTTC. This gives the protein CASSFLGGKETQYF. The V and J genes are TRBV12-3 or TRBV12-4 and TRBJ2-5, with TRBD1 matching over 7 bases. The CDR3 is made up of 14 amino acids. Trimming took 3 bases from V and 3 from J; bases not matched to a gene: 4.

The V and J genes are TRBV12-3 or TRBV12-4 and TRBJ2-7; tentative D call: TRBD1 (6 bases). The CDR3 is made up of 13 amino acids. V was shortened by 6 bases and J by 2 bases, with 11 bases between the two germline ends. The CDR3 bases are TGTGCCAGCAGCATGGACAGAGCCTACGAGCAGTACTTC. Its protein product is CASSMDRAYEQYF.

The chain couples TRBV4-3 to TRBJ1-1; D unresolved. V was pared by 0 bases and J by 0 bases, with 8 bases between. This CDR3 contains 15 residues. Germline V CDR1 and CDR2: LGHNA, YSLEER. This chain's CDR3 is CASSQESGLNTEAFF. CDR3 DNA sequence: TGCGCCAGCAGCCAAGAATCCGGCTTGAACACTGAAGCTTTCTTT.

The table lists this clonotype with many counts. The chain joins TRBV12-3 or TRBV12-4 to TRBJ2-2; unclear D gene. Trimming cost V 6 bases and J 4 bases, with 9 bases left between them. This CDR3 has 13 residues. DNA of the CDR3: TGTGCCAGCAGGGTTAGCAGCACCGGGGAGCTGTTTTTT. This translates into CASRVSSTGELFF.

The gene calls are TRBV5-1 and TRBJ2-5; no firm D call. The CDR3 length is 14 residues. Germline CDR1 and CDR2: SGHRS and YFSETQ. The germline V and J ends were trimmed by 0 bases and 5 bases, with 11 bases remaining between them. CDR3 sequence (DNA): TGCGCCAGCAGCTTGGCTTTAGGTGGCGAGACCCAGTACTTC. Protein sequence: CASSLALGGETQYF.

This sequence joins TRBV12-3 or TRBV12-4 and TRBJ2-5; 8 nucleotides agree with TRBD1. V was clipped by 8 bases and J by 5 bases; unmatched bases: 4. This CDR3 contains 12 residues. This CDR3 reads CASQGAGETQYF. CDR3 in DNA: TGTGCCAGCCAGGGGGCGGGGGAGACCCAGTACTTC.

The V and J genes are TRBV20-1 and TRBJ2-7, with a possible D match to TRBD2 (5 bases). This CDR3 comprises 11 residues. From germline, CDR1 is DFQATT and CDR2 SNEGSKA (reference sequence). V shed 3 bases and J shed 3 bases, with 6 bases lying between them. The CDR3 sequence is CSASRDYEQYF. The DNA for the CDR3 is TGCAGTGCTAGCCGGGACTACGAGCAGTACTTC.